This TCR beta chain was recovered during a study of graft-versus-host responses after intestinal transplantation. On the study more broadly: Uniformly, recipients were administered anti-thymocyte globulin induction with subsequent tacrolimus and steroids for roughly three years.

In germline, CDR1 is SGDLS, CDR2 YYNGEE. Trimming removed 0 bases from V and 3 bases from J, with 14 bases in between. The CDR3 totals 16 residues. Some clones are missing from TCRdb's copy, which holds only in-frame ones; the method was immunoSEQ multiplex PCR. The sample has about 38,000 clones, 83% seen once. Study outcomes and limitations: Researchers found peak circulating GvH clone levels linked to early post-transplant HvG declines. Present in recipient marrow, GvH clones included some that appeared first in ileum or blood. High graft-versus-host to host-versus-graft T cell clonal ratios marked allografts of patients with graft-donor macrochimerism.

For this clone: What it binds is not known.

This TCR came from a human patient who received an intestinal transplant, so some T cells may come from the graft donor. The chain links TRBV9 to TRBJ2-3, with a weak D call TRBD2 (7 bases). The sample here was PBMCs, taken more than 950 days after transplant. As DNA, the CDR3 is TGTGCCAGCAGCGTAGCGCAGGGGAGGGAGACAGATACGCAGTATTTT. Its translation: CASSVAQGRETDTQYF.